Below, one T cell receptor (beta chain) is given with its context. No cognate antigen has been identified for it. Base qualities are not provided; no much larger clone lies one nucleotide away. TCRbeta rearrangements were sequenced from genomic DNA using the immunoSEQ assay at survey resolution. As for the authors' bioinformatics: In the TCR sequencing data, the lowest productive clonotype frequency that could be detected was 2.59 x 10-5. Only productive TCRbeta rearrangements, defined as complete and in-frame sequences, were included in the analyses. The clonality of each sample was calculated as Simpson clonality in the immunoSEQ Analyzer version 3.0. Clones were categorized by frequency as very rare, small, medium, large (1-20%) or hyperexpanded (>20%). Generation probabilities were estimated with OLGA 1.2.3, V-gene circos plots were generated with VDJtools, specificities were searched for in VDJdb, and CDR3 motifs were identified with GLIPH. The immuneACCESS repertoire file appears here via TCRdb, limited to in-frame rearrangements. These files lack a portion of the clones; in checked studies, under half of the deficit traces to unresolved V genes, and the cause of the others is not known. Clone size and the V and J calls come from that table; the DNA yielded D and trimming. This sample lists 35,000 to 40,000 clones; under 85% were detected once. In total, the top ten clones hold 0.45% to 0.55% of the sample.

Here V drops 7 bases and J drops 4 bases, and the junction holds 11 bases not matched to any gene. The CDR3 holds 16 amino acids from the cysteine to the phenylalanine. Just CDR3 DNA is preserved here, 48 bases in frame from base 1. In the germline V gene, CDR1 corresponds to SGHVS and CDR2 to FQNEAQ. Healthy controls were fewer than 40 blood donors whose buffy coats came from the Finnish Red Cross blood service. All TCR-sequenced material derived from peripheral blood: patient blood samples and healthy donor buffy coats. Ficoll-Hypaque gradient centrifugation was used to isolate peripheral blood mononuclear cells. CD4+ cells were purified magnetically from the buffy coats of healthy controls. Genomic DNA was extracted using the Gentra Puregene Cell and Tissue kit, and a Qubit 2.0 fluorometer was used to quantify it. The entry originates in a study of STAT5B mutations in CD4+ large granular lymphocyte leukemia (dated by TCRdb to between 2020 and 2023). Some background on the complete study: Among healthy controls, the CDR3 'QG' motif was associated with a particular HLA allele. The study compared the TCRbeta repertoires of patients with CD4+ T-cell large granular lymphocyte leukemia against those of healthy blood donors. The purity of purified fractions was confirmed by flow cytometry on FACSCanto II or FACSVerse to exceed 95% among lymphocytes.

The paper's findings and limits, for the study overall: CD4-sorted patient repertoires appeared more clonal than healthy CD4+ repertoires, and this difference persisted after removing the putative leukemic clones. The data were not HLA-matched, and the higher clonality in CD4+ T-LGLL than in CD8+ T-LGLL could be due to the relatively small sample size. TRBV06-family usage was enriched among the top patient clones (8/27) compared with healthy controls (2/35). Main leukemic clonotypes were private to each patient, although roughly 25% of the main leukemic clonotypes were found at low frequency in the non-leukemic repertoires of other patients.

Sequencing was carried out using CD4+ T cells from blood buffy coats. Here the chain combines TRBV7-8 and TRBJ2-3, with TRBD2 matching 10 junction bases. This TCR came from a human donor in good health. The CDR3 region reads CASKMLTSGKPDTQYF. The DNA sequence is TGTGCCAGCAAAATGCTAACTAGCGGGAAACCAGATACGCAGTATTTT.